These 30 T cell receptor beta chains share one sample of origin, sequenced in a study of Ad26.COV2.S vaccination and SARS-CoV-2 variants. TCRdb's copy holds only in-frame clones and misses some; the assay was immunoSEQ multiplex PCR. This table has 350,000 to 500,000 clones, 90% appearing once. The treatment: over 15 received Ad26.COV2.S at low or high dose, single or two shots; 5 received placebo; per-sample allocation not given. Vaccine and placebo recipients were sampled on day 63 after the first injection. This specimen consisted of peripheral blood, obtained in a trial of Ad26.COV2.S vaccine versus placebo. The receptors originated from a person aged 18-65 years who received the Ad26.COV2.S COVID-19 vaccine or a placebo.

V usage is TRBV30 and J usage is TRBJ1-3; D ambiguous. The CDR3 sequence is 12 residues long. Trimming left V 8 bases short and J 1 base short, with 9 bases between. CDR1 and CDR2 from the germline V gene are GTSNPN and SVGIG (reference sequence). CDR3 region: CAGEGSGNTIYF. In DNA form, the CDR3 reads TGTGCCGGGGAGGGATCTGGAAACACCATATATTTT.

This CDR3 reads CASSSEANTGELFF. The CDR3 coding sequence is TGTGCCAGCAGCTCGGAGGCGAACACCGGGGAGCTGTTTTTT. The J gene is TRBJ2-2, the V gene TRBV9, with a weak D call TRBD2 (5 bases). CDR3 length: 14 residues. Germline V CDR1 and CDR2: SGDLS, YYNGEE. Trimming removed 4 bases at V and 0 bases at J, with 7 bases between.

The gene calls are TRBV10-3 and TRBJ1-2; TRBD1 agrees at 7 bases. The length of the CDR3 is 16 residues. V lost 2 bases and J lost 4; bases outside the gene matches: 10. In germline, CDR1 is ENHRY, CDR2 SYGVKD. The CDR3 spells CAISEARTGSAYGYTF. CDR3 in DNA: TGTGCCATCAGTGAGGCCCGGACAGGATCGGCCTATGGCTACACCTTC.

The chain combines TRBV27 with TRBJ2-7; the match to TRBD2 covers 7 bases. The CDR3 is 14 amino acids. With 5 bases clipped from V and 3 bases from J, the junction kept 7 bases outside the gene matches. Germline V gives CDR1 MNHEY, CDR2 SMNVEV (reference sequence). In DNA form, the CDR3 reads TGTGCCAGCAGTCCCAGAGCGGGGATCTACGAGCAGTACTTC. This sequence encodes CASSPRAGIYEQYF.

CDR3 loop: CASSASGAPSYEQYF. The DNA of the CDR3 is TGTGCCAGCAGTGCTAGCGGAGCTCCCTCCTACGAGCAGTACTTC. The chain joins TRBV2 to TRBJ2-7, with TRBD2 matching 7 bases. The V gene end was trimmed by 4 bases and the J gene end by 0 bases; junction bases not matched to a gene: 6. The CDR3 is made up of 15 amino acids. CDR1 and CDR2 (germline): SNHLY, FYNNEI. The whole variable domain, remainder taken from reference TRBV2 and TRBJ2-7, is EPEVTQTPSHQVTQMGQEVILRCVPISNHLYFYWYRQILGQKVEFLVSFYNNEISEKSEIFDDQFSVERPDGSNFTLKIRSTKLEDSAMYFCASSASGAPSYEQYFGPGTRLTVT.

The rearrangement links TRBV2 to TRBJ2-5; 10 bases match TRBD2. V shed 3 bases and J 0 bases; nucleotides not matched to a gene: 10. Germline CDR1 and CDR2: SNHLY and FYNNEI. The CDR3 runs 18 residues. The CDR3 bases are TGTGCCAGCAGTGAGTTGGTGGGGAGCGGGAGGGACCAAGAGACCCAGTACTTC. Its protein product is CASSELVGSGRDQETQYF.

The chain carries TRBV6-6 and TRBJ1-2; 8 nucleotides align to TRBD1. V lost 6 bases, J lost 4 bases, and 7 bases stayed unmatched. This CDR3 has 14 amino acids. CDR1 and CDR2 (germline): MNHNY, SVGAGI (reference sequence). CDR3 sequence: CASRQGVGIYGYTF. CDR3 bases: TGTGCCAGCAGACAGGGGGTTGGGATCTATGGCTACACCTTC.

The chain couples TRBV28 to TRBJ1-4, with D possibly being TRBD1 (6 bases). Trimming took 2 bases from V and 4 from J, leaving 14 bases between them. The germline CDR1 and CDR2 sequences are MDHEN and SYDVKM. There are 16 residues in the CDR3. The CDR3 loop reads CASSLTGQTLNEKLFF. The CDR3 nucleotides are TGTGCCAGCAGTTTAACCGGACAGACCCTTAATGAAAAACTGTTTTTT.

The genes are TRBV19 and TRBJ2-3, with D hard to call. Germline V gene data show CDR1 as LNHDA and CDR2 as SQIVND (reference sequence). The length of the CDR3 is 15 residues. Trimming pared 7 bases from V and 4 bases from J, leaving 18 bases between. This CDR3 reads CASTIVRRGPDTQYF. CDR3 DNA: TGTGCCAGTACCATTGTCCGGAGAGGCCCAGATACGCAGTATTTT.

The V and J genes are TRBV29-1 and TRBJ1-2; D is unclear. V gave up 0 bases and J gave up 2 bases, with 10 bases separating them. The germline V gene has CDR1 SQVTM and CDR2 ANQGSEA. This CDR3 has 14 residues. The CDR3 loop reads CSVEDQKGNYGYTF. CDR3 DNA: TGCAGCGTTGAAGATCAGAAAGGGAACTATGGCTACACCTTC.

The chain couples TRBV2 to TRBJ2-7; 7 bases agree with TRBD2. Germline assignment: CDR1 SNHLY and CDR2 FYNNEI. The CDR3 is 13 amino acids. V was pared by 7 bases and J by 3 bases, with 6 bases of the junction left unmatched. CDR3 loop: CASKIAGRYEQYF. The DNA for the CDR3 is TGTGCCAGCAAGATAGCGGGCCGCTACGAGCAGTACTTC.

The chain is built from TRBV5-6 and TRBJ2-7; perhaps TRBD1 as D (6 bases). V shed 2 bases and J shed 7 bases, with 13 bases lying between them. The germline V gene has CDR1 SGHDT and CDR2 YYEEEE. The CDR3 extends over 13 amino acids. This CDR3 is CASSFTGMLEQYF. CDR3 DNA sequence: TGTGCCAGCAGCTTCACAGGGATGTTGGAGCAGTACTTC.

The chain combines TRBV27 with TRBJ2-2; 7 bases line up with TRBD2. Germline lookup yields CDR1 MNHEY and CDR2 SMNVEV (reference sequence). Trimming at V came to 3 bases and at J to 2 bases, leaving 3 bases not matched to a gene. This CDR3 contains 15 residues. CDR3 sequence (DNA): TGTGCCAGCAGTTTCAGCGGGGAAAACACCGGGGAGCTGTTTTTT. Residues: CASSFSGENTGELFF.

The chain uses TRBV9 and TRBJ1-3; D is unclear. The V gene lost 6 bases and the J gene lost 0 bases, with 10 bases spanning the gap. CDR3 length equals 14 residues. Germline values: CDR1 SGDLS, CDR2 YYNGEE. The CDR3 DNA reads TGTGCCAGCAAGGAGGGCGGCTCTGGAAACACCATATATTTT. It is translated as CASKEGGSGNTIYF.

The rearrangement uses TRBV18 and TRBJ2-1; TRBD2 matches 8 bases. J was trimmed by 4 bases and V by 4 bases; bases with no gene match: 12. The V gene's germline CDR1 is KGHSH and CDR2 LQKENI. The CDR3 contains 17 residues. The CDR3 spells CASSLAVGLVFYNEQFF. The CDR3 nucleotides are TGTGCCAGCTCACTTGCCGTGGGACTAGTTTTTTACAATGAGCAGTTCTTC.

This clone was found once. The CDR3 nucleotides are TGCAGCGTTGAGGGAGTGCAGGGCCACAGTTTCTACGAGCAGTACTTC. Its translation: CSVEGVQGHSFYEQYF. The chain links TRBV29-1 to TRBJ2-7, with D tentatively TRBD1 or TRBD2 (5 bases each). Germline V gene sequence: CDR1 SQVTM, CDR2 ANQGSEA. V was shortened by 3 bases and J by 3 bases, with 21 bases between the two germline ends. The CDR3 has 16 residues.

The V call is TRBV7-2, the J call TRBJ1-4, with D perhaps matching TRBD1 (5 bases). V shed 5 bases and J shed 8 bases, with 15 bases lying between them. This CDR3 region has 14 residues. CDR1 SGHTA and CDR2 FQGNSA come from the germline V gene. The CDR3 reads CASSRGTGQEKLFF. CDR3 sequence (DNA): TGTGCCAGCAGCCGCGGGACGGGCCAAGAAAAACTGTTTTTT.

The chain uses TRBV19 and TRBJ1-1; D is unresolved. From germline, CDR1 is LNHDA and CDR2 SQIVND (reference sequence). CDR3 size: 13 residues. V lost 1 base and J 4 bases, leaving 7 bases between the germline ends. The CDR3 DNA follows: TGTGCCAGTAGTATAGGAGCGGGCACTGAAGCTTTCTTT. Protein: CASSIGAGTEAFF.

The chain combines TRBV29-1 with TRBJ2-1; the match to TRBD2 covers 11 bases. The CDR3 runs to 14 residues. The germline CDR1 and CDR2 sequences are SQVTM and ANQGSEA. V was clipped by 6 bases and J by 7 bases; unmatched bases: 8. CDR3 loop: CSVVAGGSDNEQFF. Here the CDR3 DNA reads TGCAGCGTCGTAGCGGGAGGGTCGGATAATGAGCAGTTCTTC.

This sequence joins TRBV5-1 and TRBJ2-7; D gene unclear. Germline V gene data show CDR1 as SGHRS and CDR2 as YFSETQ. The CDR3 sequence is 13 residues long. V was cut by 2 bases and J by 4 bases, with 10 bases left in between. CDR3 residues: CASSFAVGYEQYF. DNA of the CDR3: TGCGCCAGCAGCTTCGCCGTTGGGTACGAGCAGTACTTC. The entire variable domain, with the rest obtained from reference TRBV5-1 and TRBJ2-7, is as follows: KAGVTQTPRYLIKTRGQQVTLSCSPISGHRSVSWYQQTPGQGLQFLFEYFSETQRNKGNFPGRFSGRQFSNSRSEMNVSTLELGDSALYLCASSFAVGYEQYFGPGTRLTVT.

V is TRBV29-1 and J is TRBJ2-2; TRBD1 might be the D (6 bases). The CDR3 totals 13 residues. V dropped 7 bases and J dropped 4 bases, with 13 bases sitting between them. CDR1 and CDR2 (germline): SQVTM, ANQGSEA. The CDR3 DNA follows: TGCAGCGGGGGGCGGGTTGGCACCGGGGAGCTGTTTTTT. It is translated as CSGGRVGTGELFF.

This clone was picked up one time. This rearrangement joins TRBV7-9 to TRBJ2-7; D is unresolved. The CDR3 length is 14 residues. Germline CDR1 SEHNR, CDR2 FQNEAQ (reference sequence). Trimming removed 4 bases at V and 2 bases at J, with 12 bases between. CDR3 in amino acids: CASSSPESPYEQYF. The DNA of the CDR3 is TGTGCCAGCAGCTCCCCGGAGAGTCCCTACGAGCAGTACTTC.

This rearrangement joins TRBV7-9 to TRBJ1-1, with D perhaps TRBD1 (5 bases). V was cut by 5 bases and J by 1 base, with 14 bases left in between. This CDR3 spans 15 amino acids. CDR1 SEHNR and CDR2 FQNEAQ come from the germline V gene (reference sequence). The CDR3 is CASSPRGSANTEAFF. The CDR3 region has the DNA TGTGCCAGCAGCCCCCGGGGGTCAGCGAACACTGAAGCTTTCTTT.

The CDR3 sequence is CASSYSNPGLGQGNQPQHF. As DNA, the CDR3 is TGTGCCAGCAGTTATTCGAATCCGGGACTCGGGCAGGGCAATCAGCCCCAGCATTTT. This rearrangement joins TRBV6-9 to TRBJ1-5, with D possibly matching TRBD1 (5 bases). CDR1 MNHGY and CDR2 SVAAGI come from the germline V gene. Deletions cut 0 bases from V and 2 bases from J, with 20 bases between. The CDR3 runs to 19 residues.

The chain is built from TRBV9 and TRBJ2-3; 12 nucleotides agree with TRBD2. This CDR3 is built from 20 residues. V shed 0 bases, J shed 4 bases, and the junction held 15 bases outside the gene matches. Germline V gene data show CDR1 as SGDLS and CDR2 as YYNGEE. CDR3 sequence (DNA): TGTGCCAGCAGCGTAGGAGGGGGACAGCTAGCGGGAGGGCCGGCAGATACGCAGTATTTT. Protein: CASSVGGGQLAGGPADTQYF.

The genes are TRBV5-1 and TRBJ2-1; 12 bases are shared with TRBD2. The germline V gene encodes CDR1 SGHRS and CDR2 YFSETQ. The V segment lost 4 bases and the J segment 9 bases; nucleotides outside the gene matches: 8. The CDR3 is 15 amino acids. CDR3 DNA sequence: TGCGCCAGCAGCCCCCGACTAGCGGGAGTGAGTGAGCAGTTCTTC. Translation gives CASSPRLAGVSEQFF.

The chain couples TRBV4-3 to TRBJ2-5; D unclear. Per the germline V gene, CDR1 is LGHNA and CDR2 is YSLEER. The CDR3 runs to 15 residues. Trimming pared 0 bases from V and 2 bases from J, leaving 10 bases between. CDR3 region: CASSQDAGDQETQYF. The CDR3 DNA reads as TGCGCCAGCAGCCAAGATGCAGGCGATCAAGAGACCCAGTACTTC.

Notes on this clone: Because the CDR3's place on the DNA is in doubt, the DNA is left out and the CDR3 is given as listed by TCRdb. The gene calls are TRBV13 and TRBJ2-7. The CDR3 region is 14 residues in length, termini included. Per germline, CDR1 PRHDT and CDR2 FYEKMQ (reference sequence). This chain's CDR3 is CASSWGPGSHNPYF.

The chain is built from TRBV28 and TRBJ2-7; D gene uncertain. The CDR3 sequence is 12 residues long. From germline, CDR1 is MDHEN and CDR2 SYDVKM. V was pared by 9 bases and J by 0 bases, with 9 bases between. CDR3 in DNA: TGTGCCAGTAGGGATATCTCCTACGAGCAGTACTTC. Residues: CASRDISYEQYF.

Remarks on this clone: A read error may account for a junction end that differs from germline. CDR3 amino acids: CASSFLAGGPHF. In DNA form, the CDR3 reads TGTGCCAGCAGTTTCCTGGCGGGAGGGCCTCACTTC. The chain is built from TRBV28 and TRBJ2-7; TRBD2 aligns across 9 bases. The germline gives CDR1 MDHEN, CDR2 SYDVKM. The CDR3 is 12 residues long.